This is a list of T cell receptor delta chains from one sample in a study of Vδ1+ human thymocytes. TCRdb repeated clone calling on the multiplex PCR reads with CATT. Of about 25,000 delta-chain clones detected, around 7.7% appear once; the ten largest clones hold approximately 1%. Sequencing was carried out using Vdelta1+ gamma-delta thymocytes from the thymus. The source is a girl less than two years old who had congenital heart surgery. The CDR3 runs from the conserved cysteine through the conserved F or W. The D gene is left open where the match is weak. A clone size is listed for some rows: how often the clone was seen (once, few, many), or a class if it is expanded.

j_call	clone_size	d_call	v_call	cdr3_aa	cdr3_nt
TRDJ1	few	.	TRDV1	CALGEKPLGLRTDKLIF	TGTGCTCTTGGGGAAAAACCTCTGGGACTTCGAACCGATAAACTCATCTTT
TRDJ1	few	TRDD2	TRDV1	CALGGIGASYSPNTDKLIF	TGTGCTCTTGGGGGAATAGGAGCTTCCTACTCGCCCAACACCGATAAACTCATCTTT
TRDJ1	few	TRDD3	TRDV1	CALGEPPFGRTGLTLSVLGDGNTDKPIF	TGTGCTCTGGGGGAACCCCCTTTTGGCCGTACCGGGCTTACGTTGTCAGTACTGGGGGATGGGAACACCGATAAACCCATCTTT
TRDJ1	few	TRDD3	TRDV1	CALGELRTRELGDNVADKLIF	TGTGCTCTTGGGGAACTCCGAACCAGGGAACTGGGGGATAATGTAGCCGATAAACTCATCTTT
TRDJ1	few	.	TRDV1	CALGEPHTPPPSGTGRQDKPIF	TGTGCTCTTGGGGAACCCCACACACCGCCGCCTAGCGGTACTGGGCGACAGGATAAACCCATCTTT
TRDJ1	.	TRDD3	TRDV1	CALGDSEKWGIPLGDKLIF	TGTGCTCTTGGGGATTCTGAGAAGTGGGGGATACCCCTTGGCGATAAACTCATCTTT
TRDJ1	few	.	TRDV1	CALGEHLRRIVRDTDKLIF	TGTGCTCTTGGGGAACACCTCCGAAGGATTGTGCGAGACACCGATAAACTCATCTTT
TRDJ1	.	TRDD3	TRDV1	CALGEITRLLGDIGPRDTDKLIF	TGTGCTCTTGGGGAAATCACCCGGTTACTGGGGGATATAGGACCTAGGGACACCGATAAACTCATCTTT
TRDJ1	few	TRDD3	TRDV1	CALGEYVTSGLGDTDKLIF	TGTGCTCTTGGGGAATACGTCACGTCGGGACTGGGGGATACCGATAAACTCATCTTT
TRDJ1	.	.	TRDV1	CALGDLAFPWFQGVNTDKLIF	TGTGCTCTTGGGGACCTGGCCTTCCCCTGGTTCCAGGGGGTCAACACCGATAAACTCATCTTC
TRDJ1	few	.	TRDV1	CALGEPVPTSSGGLLERGKLIF	TGTGCTCTTGGGGAACCTGTCCCCACTTCCTCAGGAGGGCTACTGGAGCGGGGTAAACTCATCTTT
TRDJ1	few	TRDD3	TRDV1	CALGGKRPAYWGISAYTDKLIF	TGTGCTCTTGGGGGTAAGAGGCCTGCTTACTGGGGGATCTCGGCCTACACCGATAAACTCATCTTT
TRDJ1	.	TRDD3	TRDV1	CALGELYTGGYATDKLIF	TGTGCTCTTGGGGAACTCTATACTGGGGGATACGCGACCGATAAACTCATCTTT
TRDJ1	.	.	TRDV1	CALGELYGAGWNDKLIF	TGTGCTCTTGGGGAACTATACGGGGCAGGGTGGAACGATAAACTCATCTTT
TRDJ1	.	TRDD3	TRDV1	CALGELSHPTGGLGDTDKLIF	TGTGCTCTTGGGGAACTCTCCCACCCCACCGGAGGACTGGGGGACACCGATAAACTCATCTTT
TRDJ1	few	TRDD3	TRDV1	CALGALDYSRPVMGDTRGTDKLIF	TGTGCTCTTGGGGCGCTTGACTATTCCCGCCCTGTCATGGGGGATACGCGCGGCACCGATAAACTCATCTTT
TRDJ1	.	.	TRDV1	CALGGLTGPQASWGADKLIF	TGTGCTCTTGGGGGCCTTACGGGTCCTCAAGCTTCCTGGGGCGCCGATAAACTCATCTTT
TRDJ1	.	TRDD3	TRDV1	CALGELKPKLYTGGYCDKLIF	TGTGCTCTTGGGGAACTCAAGCCTAAACTCTATACTGGGGGATACTGCGATAAACTCATCTTT
TRDJ1	.	TRDD3	TRDV1	CALGDIKGDTPYTDKLIF	TGTGCTCTTGGGGACATAAAAGGGGATACCCCTTACACCGATAAACTCATCTTT
TRDJ1	.	.	TRDV1	CALGEPRFALAWYTDKLIF	TGTGCTCTTGGGGAGCCCCGCTTCGCACTGGCTTGGTACACCGATAAACTCATCTTT
TRDJ1	few	TRDD3	TRDV1	CALGELTLPLPGIPPYTDKLIF	TGTGCTCTTGGGGAACTTACCTTACCACTACCGGGGATACCCCCTTACACCGATAAACTCATCTTT
TRDJ1	few	.	TRDV1	CALGECSGDPTGYTDKLIF	TGTGCCCTTGGGGAATGTTCCGGGGACCCGACGGGGTACACCGATAAACTCATCTTT
TRDJ1	few	TRDD3	TRDV1	CALGELVSRLGDKGTDKLIF	TGTGCTCTTGGGGAACTAGTTTCCCGGCTGGGGGATAAAGGCACCGATAAACTCATCTTT
TRDJ1	few	TRDD3	TRDV1	CALGETIGPYWGLTDKLIF	TGTGCTCTTGGGGAAACCATAGGCCCTTACTGGGGGCTAACCGATAAACTCATCTTT
TRDJ1	few	.	TRDV1	CALGEGSYGLGTDKLIF	TGTGCTCTTGGGGAAGGTTCCTACGGACTGGGGACCGATAAACTCATCTTT
TRDJ1	few	TRDD3	TRDV1	CALGGSSQGGIPHTDKLIF	TGTGCTCTTGGGGGCTCCAGTCAAGGGGGGATACCCCACACCGATAAACTCATCTTT
TRDJ1	few	TRDD3	TRDV1	CALGEPLIRWGIKTDKLIF	TGTGCTCTTGGGGAACCCTTAATACGCTGGGGGATTAAAACCGATAAACTCATCTTT
TRDJ1	few	TRDD3	TRDV2	CACDKSWGIRPPIHTDKLIF	TGTGCCTGTGACAAGAGCTGGGGGATACGTCCCCCTATTCACACCGATAAACTCATCTTT
TRDJ1	.	.	TRDV1	CALGVSKRDFFITDKLIF	TGTGCTCTTGGGGTCTCAAAGAGGGACTTCTTCATCACCGATAAACTCATCTTT
TRDJ1	few	TRDD3	TRDV1	CALGEHPPPTGGENTDKLIF	TGTGCTCTTGGGGAACATCCGCCCCCCACTGGGGGAGAGAACACCGATAAACTCATCTTT
TRDJ1	few	TRDD3	TRDV1	CALGVPGIFPGYWGRRVTDKLIF	TGTGCTCTTGGGGTTCCAGGCATTTTCCCTGGATACTGGGGGCGACGGGTCACCGATAAACTCATCTTT
TRDJ1	.	TRDD3	TRDV1	CALGEPRYWGIQRADKLIF	TGTGCTCTTGGGGAACCCCGGTACTGGGGGATACAGCGAGCCGATAAACTCATCTTT
TRDJ1	few	TRDD3	TRDV1	CALGEYRNPTNWGRSYTDKLIF	TGTGCTCTTGGGGAATATAGGAACCCGACCAACTGGGGGCGTTCGTACACCGATAAACTCATCTTT
TRDJ1	.	.	TRDV1	CALGERTGFLLGAPATDKLIF	TGTGCTCTTGGGGAACGAACGGGCTTCCTACTGGGGGCCCCAGCCACCGATAAACTCATCTTT
TRDJ1	few	TRDD3	TRDV1	CALGNPNPLTGGYTDKLIF	TGTGCTCTTGGGAACCCCAATCCTCTTACTGGGGGATACACCGATAAACTCATCTTT
TRDJ1	few	TRDD2	TRDV1	CALGELKDFLHILDTDKLIF	TGTGCTCTTGGGGAACTCAAAGACTTCCTACACATACTGGACACCGATAAACTCATCTTT
TRDJ1	few	.	TRDV1	CALGEGIFPIYASQYTDKLIF	TGTGCTCTTGGGGAAGGTATTTTTCCGATCTACGCATCGCAGTACACCGATAAACTCATCTTT
TRDJ1	.	TRDD3	TRDV1	CALGEQSKTGGYSYTDKLIF	TGTGCTCTTGGGGAACAATCCAAGACTGGGGGCTACTCGTACACCGATAAACTCATCTTT
TRDJ1	few	TRDD2	TRDV1	CALGEPSAFLNSGGPRHSHDKLIF	TGTGCTCTTGGGGAACCCTCAGCCTTCCTCAACTCGGGGGGCCCCAGACATTCCCACGATAAACTCATCTTT
TRDJ1	.	.	TRDV1	CALVRTGLKLIF	TGTGCTCTTGTAAGAACGGGGCTTAAACTCATCTTT
TRDJ1	.	.	TRDV1	CALGELYGAGTDKLIF	TGTGCTCTTGGGGAACTTTACGGGGCTGGCACCGATAAACTCATCTTT
TRDJ1	.	TRDD2	TRDV1	CALGDNLGSSVAFLLPRKKLIF	TGTGCTCTTGGGGATAATTTGGGGTCGTCGGTGGCCTTCCTACTCCCGAGAAAAAAACTCATCTTT
TRDJ1	.	TRDD3	TRDV1	CALGVPILGITDKLIF	TGTGCTCTTGGGGTCCCCATCTTGGGGATAACCGATAAACTCATCTTT
TRDJ1	.	TRDD3	TRDV1	CALGELNASPWGILYTDKLIF	TGTGCTCTTGGGGAACTCAACGCGTCACCCTGGGGGATACTGTACACCGATAAACTCATCTTT
TRDJ1	.	TRDD3	TRDV1	CALGDPCSTGGYRLITDKLIF	TGCGCTCTTGGGGACCCCTGCTCGACTGGGGGATACAGGCTCATCACCGATAAACTCATCTTT
TRDJ1	.	TRDD3	TRDV1	CALGEIGLAGGYEYTDKLIF	TGTGCTCTTGGGGAAATTGGCCTCGCGGGGGGATACGAATACACCGATAAACTCATCTTT
TRDJ1	.	TRDD3	TRDV1	CALGEASLGDTRGRFAYTDKLIF	TGTGCTCTTGGGGAAGCTTCCTTGGGGGATACGCGGGGTCGTTTTGCGTACACCGATAAACTCATCTTT
TRDJ1	.	TRDD3	TRDV1	CALGELGPWGIVGILADKLIF	TGTGCTCTTGGGGAACTGGGTCCCTGGGGGATCGTGGGGATTTTGGCCGATAAACTCATCTTT
TRDJ1	few	.	TRDV1	CALGERSGRLGLGNTDKLIF	TGTGCTCTTGGGGAACGGTCCGGGAGATTGGGGCTGGGGAACACCGATAAACTCATCTTT
TRDJ1	.	TRDD3	TRDV1	CALGERTNLLGDTLVYTDKLIF	TGTGCTCTTGGGGAACGTACGAACCTCCTAGGGGATACCCTCGTTTACACCGATAAACTCATCTTT
TRDJ1	few	TRDD3	TRDV1	CALGETGLGDTQGHTDKLIF	TGTGCTCTTGGGGAAACGGGTCTGGGGGATACGCAGGGGCACACCGATAAACTCATCTTT
TRDJ1	.	TRDD3	TRDV1	CALGEFPFLGDTSDKLIF	TGTGCTCTTGGGGAATTTCCCTTTTTGGGGGATACGTCCGATAAACTCATCTTT
TRDJ1	few	.	TRDV1	CALGERVLYTFWGRHTDKLIF	TGTGCTCTTGGGGAACGTGTCCTGTACACTTTCTGGGGACGACACACCGATAAACTCATCTTT
TRDJ2	.	TRDD3	TRDV2	CACDVLTTAFLGDTAQLFF	TGTGCCTGTGACGTGCTAACCACGGCCTTCCTGGGGGATACAGCACAACTCTTCTTT
TRDJ1	few	.	TRDV1	CALGELGGRPVLINSPDKLIF	TGTGCTCTTGGGGAACTAGGGGGTCGGCCCGTACTCATCAATTCCCCCGATAAACTCATCTTT
TRDJ1	few	TRDD3	TRDV1	CALGEGPGPLLGDKGTDKLIF	TGTGCTCTTGGGGAAGGTCCCGGACCTCTACTGGGGGATAAGGGCACCGATAAACTCATCTTT
TRDJ1	.	.	TRDV1	CALGVREIRGTDKLIF	TGTGCTCTTGGGGTGAGGGAGATACGCGGGACCGATAAACTCATCTTT